The 29 T cell receptor beta chains in this list originate from one sample, sequenced in a study of cytomegalovirus exposure and HLA in healthy donors. The PCR used 60 Vbeta and 13 Jbeta primers. This table comes from immunoSEQ multiplex PCR, and its TCRdb copy is limited to in-frame clones, with some not included. The table records around 160,000 clones, approximately 80% of them present only once. What was sequenced was PBMCs. The receptor source for this set is a male donor in good health and CMV-seronegative.

The CDR3 DNA follows: TGTGCCAGCAGTTTCCAGGGGGCCAGCTATGGCTACACCTTC. Encoded protein: CASSFQGASYGYTF. The chain links TRBV27 to TRBJ1-2; the match to TRBD1 covers 8 bases. This CDR3 is built from 14 residues. Germline CDR1 reads MNHEY; CDR2 reads SMNVEV (reference sequence). J gave up 4 bases and V 3 bases, and 4 bases lay outside the gene matches.

The rearrangement links TRBV7-9 to TRBJ2-2; D perhaps matches TRBD1 (5 bases). This CDR3 is built from 15 residues. CDR1 and CDR2 (germline): SEHNR, FQNEAQ (reference sequence). Trimming left V 3 bases short and J 1 base short, with 9 bases between. CDR3 region: CASSFLTGNTGELFF. CDR3 DNA sequence: TGTGCCAGCAGCTTTCTAACAGGGAACACCGGGGAGCTGTTTTTT.

Only one count was recorded for this clone. The chain couples TRBV2 to TRBJ1-2; TRBD1 matches at 8 bases. V shed 2 bases, J shed 7 bases, and the junction held 6 bases outside the gene matches. From germline, CDR1 is SNHLY and CDR2 FYNNEI. This CDR3 is 14 amino acids long. The CDR3 is CASSESPTGAGYTF. Written as DNA, the CDR3 is TGTGCCAGCAGTGAATCCCCGACAGGGGCTGGCTACACCTTC.

The chain links TRBV7-8 to TRBJ2-5; D perhaps matches TRBD2 (6 bases). V lost 2 bases to trimming and J lost 5 bases, with 18 bases between them. The CDR3 covers 16 residues. Germline assignment: CDR1 SGHVS and CDR2 FQNEAQ. The CDR3 spells CASSLKLPGGGETQYF. CDR3 sequence (DNA): TGTGCCAGCAGCTTAAAACTACCTGGAGGAGGGGAGACCCAGTACTTC.

The CDR3 DNA reads as TGTGCCGTTAGGGGGATCAATCAGCCCCAGCATTTT. It yields the protein CAVRGINQPQHF. J is TRBJ1-5 and V is TRBV28; tentatively, D is TRBD1 (6 bases). The CDR3 length is 12 residues. Germline loops: CDR1 MDHEN, CDR2 SYDVKM. V lost 11 bases, J lost 3 bases, and 11 bases lay in between.

The rearrangement links TRBV7-3 to TRBJ1-1; tentative D call: TRBD1 (5 bases). V dropped 4 bases and J dropped 1 base, with 7 bases sitting between them. CDR1 is SGHTA and CDR2 is FQGTGA in the germline V gene. This CDR3 region has 13 residues. This chain's CDR3 is CASSYTGNTEAFF. DNA for the CDR3: TGTGCCAGCAGCTACACAGGGAACACTGAAGCTTTCTTT.

Note on this clone: At the DNA level, this CDR3 is encoded by other sequences in the same sample as well. The rearrangement links TRBV7-2 to TRBJ2-5; D not resolved. V was pared by 2 bases and J by 5 bases, with 6 bases between. From germline, CDR1 is SGHTA and CDR2 FQGNSA. This CDR3 has 12 amino acids. The CDR3 DNA is TGTGCCAGCAGCTTATCGAGGGAGACCCAGTACTTC. Its translation: CASSLSRETQYF.

V and J are TRBV7-2 and TRBJ1-5; the D gene is possibly TRBD1 (5 bases). V was cut by 1 base and J by 9 bases, with 16 bases left in between. The germline V gene encodes CDR1 SGHTA and CDR2 FQGNSA. The CDR3 spans 15 residues. CDR3 DNA: TGTGCCAGCAGCTTAGAAGGACACGTCGCAGGGCCCCAGCATTTT. Amino acid sequence: CASSLEGHVAGPQHF.

The chain uses TRBV4-1 and TRBJ2-1; 8 nucleotides align to TRBD1. The CDR3 is 16 residues long. From germline, CDR1 is MGHRA and CDR2 YSYEKL. The ends lost 3 bases at V and 0 bases at J; junction bases unmatched: 4. This chain's CDR3 is CASSHAGTGSYNEQFF. The CDR3 DNA follows: TGCGCCAGCAGCCATGCCGGGACAGGCTCCTACAATGAGCAGTTCTTC.

The J gene is TRBJ2-7, the V gene TRBV18; 8 bases are a match to TRBD2. J was trimmed by 5 bases and V by 0 bases; bases with no gene match: 9. Germline values: CDR1 KGHSH, CDR2 LQKENI. CDR3 size: 16 residues. CDR3 protein: CASSPPNSGSTHEQYF. The CDR3 nucleotides read TGTGCCAGCTCACCACCTAACAGCGGGAGTACCCACGAGCAGTACTTC.

The genes are TRBV5-6 and TRBJ2-3; D is uncertain. The V end was cut by 5 bases, the J end by 4 bases, with 11 bases between. The CDR3 covers 13 residues. CDR1 and CDR2 (germline): SGHDT, YYEEEE. This CDR3 is CASRSGSSDTQYF. Here the CDR3 DNA reads TGTGCCAGCAGGTCCGGTAGCTCAGATACGCAGTATTTT.

This chain uses TRBV7-9 with TRBJ1-2; D may be TRBD1 (5 bases). The germline V gene has CDR1 SEHNR and CDR2 FQNEAQ (reference sequence). Trimming shortened V by 0 bases and J by 7 bases, and 9 bases separated the two germline ends. The length of the CDR3 is 13 residues. As DNA, the CDR3 is TGTGCCAGCAGCTTAGCCAGGGCGCCTGGCTACACCTTC. Its protein is CASSLARAPGYTF. Combining the CDR3 with reference TRBV7-9 and TRBJ1-2 gives the whole variable domain DTGVSQNPRHKITKRGQNVTFRCDPISEHNRLYWYRQTLGQGPEFLTYFQNEAQLEKSRLLSDRFSAERPKGSFSTLEIQRTEQGDSAMYLCASSLARAPGYTFGSGTRLTVV.

CDR3 protein: CARTGTGTNEKLFF. Written as DNA, the CDR3 is TGTGCCAGAACCGGGACAGGGACTAATGAAAAACTGTTTTTT. V usage is TRBV6-6 and J usage is TRBJ1-4; 9 bases are shared with TRBD1. This CDR3 is 14 amino acids long. Germline CDR1 reads MNHNY; CDR2 reads SVGAGI (reference sequence). V trimming: 9 bases; J trimming: 2 bases; junction bases outside the gene matches: 4.

V is TRBV5-8 and J is TRBJ1-2; TRBD1 might be the D (6 bases). The V end was cut by 4 bases, the J end by 2 bases, with 9 bases between. CDR3 length: 13 residues. The germline V gene has CDR1 SGHTS and CDR2 YDEGEE. Written as DNA, the CDR3 is TGTGCCAGCAGCCCGGACAGCAACTATGGCTACACCTTC. Amino acids: CASSPDSNYGYTF.

The chain has TRBV2 and TRBJ2-3; 9 bases fit TRBD1. The J segment lost 0 bases and the V segment lost 6 bases, leaving 4 bases of the junction unmatched. CDR1 SNHLY and CDR2 FYNNEI come from the germline V gene. This CDR3 spans 15 amino acids. DNA for the CDR3: TGTGCCAGCAGCCACAGGGGGCGCAGCACAGATACGCAGTATTTT. Residues: CASSHRGRSTDTQYF. The full variable domain, rest sourced from reference TRBV2 and TRBJ2-3, is EPEVTQTPSHQVTQMGQEVILRCVPISNHLYFYWYRQILGQKVEFLVSFYNNEISEKSEIFDDQFSVERPDGSNFTLKIRSTKLEDSAMYFCASSHRGRSTDTQYFGPGTRLTVL.

This clone came up a few times. The chain links TRBV18 to TRBJ1-1, with TRBD1 as a possible D gene (6 bases). V was cut by 6 bases and J by 6 bases, with 14 bases left in between. Germline V CDR1 and CDR2: KGHSH, LQKENI. This CDR3 comprises 13 residues. CDR3 in amino acids: CASSATGGSEAFF. Written as DNA, the CDR3 is TGTGCCAGCTCGGCGACGGGGGGCTCTGAAGCTTTCTTT.

The V call is TRBV7-8, the J call TRBJ2-5; D is perhaps TRBD1 (5 bases). The CDR3 loop spans 13 amino acids. In germline, CDR1 is SGHVS, CDR2 FQNEAQ. The V end lost 0 bases, the J end lost 5 bases, and 7 bases lay between the germline ends. This CDR3 reads CASSLAGAETQYF. The DNA of the CDR3 is TGTGCCAGCAGCTTAGCAGGGGCGGAGACCCAGTACTTC. Using reference TRBV7-8 and TRBJ2-5 for the parts outside the CDR3, the full variable domain is GAGVSQSPRYKVAKRGQDVALRCDPISGHVSLFWYQQALGQGPEFLTYFQNEAQLDKSGLPSDRFFAERPEGSVSTLKIQRTQQEDSAVYLCASSLAGAETQYFGPGTRLLVL.

V gene TRBV19 combines with J gene TRBJ2-6; a possible D gene is TRBD2 (5 bases). V lost 10 bases and J lost 0, with 13 bases in between. Germline CDR1 and CDR2: LNHDA and SQIVND (reference sequence). The CDR3 totals 15 residues. CDR3 region: CATKGVTSGANVLTF. The CDR3 region has the DNA TGTGCCACGAAGGGAGTGACCTCTGGGGCCAACGTCCTGACTTTC. Combining the CDR3 with reference TRBV19 and TRBJ2-6 gives the whole variable domain DGGITQSPKYLFRKEGQNVTLSCEQNLNHDAMYWYRQDPGQGLRLIYYSQIVNDFQKGDIAEGYSVSREKKESFPLTVTSAQKNPTAFYLCATKGVTSGANVLTFGAGSRLTVL.

This chain joins TRBV2 and TRBJ1-1, with a weak D call TRBD1 (5 bases). In germline, CDR1 is SNHLY, CDR2 FYNNEI. The length of the CDR3 is 15 residues. Trimming stripped 9 bases from V and 5 bases from J, with 22 bases between. The CDR3 coding sequence is TGTGCCAGTAATCCGGGTAGGGGTGGTTCTACTGAAGCTTTCTTT. It is translated as CASNPGRGGSTEAFF.

The chain is built from TRBV4-1 and TRBJ1-5; 7 nucleotides align to TRBD1. The CDR3 is 16 amino acids. The J segment lost 6 bases and the V segment lost 4 bases, leaving 12 bases of the junction unmatched. The germline V gene encodes CDR1 MGHRA and CDR2 YSYEKL. CDR3 coding DNA: TGCGCCAGCAGCCGGGAAACAGGGGATAGGGGTCAGCCCCAGCATTTT. This codes for CASSRETGDRGQPQHF.

The chain uses TRBV12-5 and TRBJ2-3, with TRBD2 identical over 12 bases. V lost 1 base and J lost 6; bases outside the gene matches: 8. CDR3 length equals 17 residues. CDR1 LGHNT and CDR2 FRNRAP come from the germline V gene. CDR3 DNA: TGTGCTAGTGGTTTGGGACTGACTAGCGGGGGTGATGATACGCAGTATTTT. As protein: CASGLGLTSGGDDTQYF. The full variable domain, rest sourced from reference TRBV12-5 and TRBJ2-3, is DARVTQTPRHKVTEMGQEVTMRCQPILGHNTVFWYRQTMMQGLELLAYFRNRAPLDDSGMPKDRFSAEMPDATLATLKIQPSEPRDSAVYFCASGLGLTSGGDDTQYFGPGTRLTVL.

The rearrangement links TRBV30 to TRBJ2-4; maybe TRBD1 (6 bases). The CDR3 length is 14 residues. V was shortened by 4 bases and J by 2 bases, with 12 bases between the two germline ends. CDR1 is GTSNPN, CDR2 SVGIG, per germline (reference sequence). CDR3: CAWIKTGPKNIQYF. The CDR3 DNA reads as TGTGCCTGGATTAAGACAGGTCCCAAAAACATTCAGTACTTC.

J is TRBJ1-1 and V is TRBV5-1, with D possibly TRBD1 on 6 matching bases. The CDR3 is 16 residues long. Trimming shortened V by 0 bases and J by 0 bases, and 12 bases separated the two germline ends. Germline-derived CDR1 and CDR2 are SGHRS and YFSETQ. CDR3 nucleotide sequence: TGCGCCAGCAGCTTGGAACAGGGAGGGATGAACACTGAAGCTTTCTTT. It encodes CASSLEQGGMNTEAFF.

The gene calls are TRBV7-3 and TRBJ1-6; TRBD1 matches at 9 bases. CDR3 length: 14 amino acids. The V gene end was trimmed by 4 bases and the J gene end by 10 bases; junction bases not matched to a gene: 5. Looked up from germline, CDR1 is SGHTA and CDR2 is FQGTGA. CDR3 sequence reads: CASSSGQGSSPLHF. Written as DNA, the CDR3 is TGTGCCAGCAGCTCTGGACAGGGGTCGTCACCCCTCCACTTT. Full variable domain (remainder filled in from reference TRBV7-3 and TRBJ1-6): GAGVSQTPSNKVTEKGKYVELRCDPISGHTALYWYRQSLGQGPEFLIYFQGTGAADDSGLPNDRFFAVRPEGSVSTLKIQRTERGDSAVYLCASSSGQGSSPLHFGNGTRLTVT.

CDR3 loop: CASRGETGVTEAFF. The CDR3 DNA follows: TGTGCCAGCAGGGGGGAGACAGGGGTCACTGAAGCTTTCTTT. This rearrangement joins TRBV21-1 to TRBJ1-1; the table calls TRBD1, which could not be checked here. TRBV21-1 is termed a pseudogene. The CDR3 loop spans 14 amino acids.

The CDR3 protein is CASSRRDLGEQYF. The CDR3, as DNA: TGTGCCAGCAGCCGGAGAGACCTGGGCGAGCAGTACTTC. The chain recombines TRBV11-3 with TRBJ2-7, with unresolved D. V was clipped by 5 bases and J by 6 bases, with 14 bases between them. Germline assignment: CDR1 SGHNT and CDR2 YENEEA. The CDR3 consists of 13 residues.

The V gene is TRBV6-1, the J gene TRBJ1-5; D call uncertain. Germline V lookup: CDR1 MNHNS, CDR2 SASEGT. The V gene lost 0 bases and the J gene lost 7 bases, with 10 bases spanning the gap. This CDR3 contains 14 residues. CDR3 in DNA: TGTGCCAGCAGTGAAGCGGGAGTTAGGCAGCCCCAGCATTTT. This gives the protein CASSEAGVRQPQHF.

On this clone: At one of its ends the junction is not consistent with the germline gene, which may arise from a read error. The genes are TRBV6-1 and TRBJ2-1; 11 nucleotides line up with TRBD1. CDR1 MNHNS and CDR2 SASEGT come from the germline V gene. CDR3 length equals 14 residues. The CDR3 loop reads CTSSDGQGAGEQFF. The CDR3 DNA sequence: TGTACCAGCAGTGATGGACAGGGGGCAGGTGAGCAGTTCTTC.

This chain uses TRBV7-6 with TRBJ2-7; D is possibly TRBD1 (7 bases). Germline CDR1 and CDR2: SGHVS and FNYEAQ. The CDR3 is 15 residues long. V was shortened by 2 bases and J by 2 bases, with 13 bases between the two germline ends. CDR3 sequence reads: CASSLSGGNTYEQYF. CDR3 nucleotides: TGTGCCAGCAGCTTATCAGGGGGGAATACCTACGAGCAGTACTTC.